This T cell receptor beta chain was sequenced in a study of T cells in Graves' hyperthyroidism and ophthalmopathy. Study-level findings and limits: Researchers found most expanded thyroid clonotypes above 0.001 in blood as well. Onset of ophthalmopathy came a median approximately 6.5 months after the model predicted it.

Germline trimming cut 5 bases from V and 2 bases from J; bases unmatched to any gene: 6. The CDR3 has 14 residues. The germline V gene has CDR1 SGHTA and CDR2 FQGNSA. There are many counts of this clonotype. Its antigen is undetermined. Amplification of TCR beta CDR3 regions was performed using RNA transcripts as template. RT-PCR in the first round (using the HTBI primer set) targeted the TCR CDR3. Each CDR3 protein is one row after TCRdb ran MiXCR on the multiplex PCR reads. The table shows a few hundred thousand distinct CDR3 sequences, with about 43% occurring only once. Graves' hyperthyroidism showing no ophthalmopathy progression within 18 months was considered stable. Exclusions: uncontrolled infection, other autoimmune disease, pregnancy, lactation.

The sample comprised peripheral blood or thyroid tissue (not recorded which). The sequence was collected from a woman under 30 with Graves' hyperthyroidism. This chain joins TRBV7-2 and TRBJ2-7; TRBD1 matches 7 bases. CDR3 in DNA: TGTGCCAGCAGCCCGGGACAGTTAGCCTACGAGCAGTACTTC. It is translated as CASSPGQLAYEQYF.